Below, 25 T cell receptor beta chains from the same sample are listed, as sequenced in a study of cytomegalovirus exposure and HLA in healthy donors. Both 60 Vbeta primers and 13 Jbeta primers went into the PCR. TCRdb's copy holds only in-frame clones and misses some; the assay was immunoSEQ multiplex PCR. The sample shows about 140,000 clones, 80% of them seen only once. The sequencing sample was made of PBMCs. These receptors were taken from a man aged 50-60 years in good health and CMV-seronegative.

The V gene is TRBV27, the J gene TRBJ1-4, with a possible D match to TRBD1 (6 bases). CDR1 is MNHEY and CDR2 is SMNVEV in the germline V gene (reference sequence). The CDR3 contains 14 residues. The ends were cut back, 6 bases at V and 8 bases at J, with 16 bases in the middle. CDR3 region: CASSESGVDEKLFF. The CDR3 DNA sequence: TGTGCCAGCAGCGAGTCAGGGGTAGACGAAAAACTGTTTTTT.

This clone has only a few counts. The chain employs TRBV25-1 and TRBJ2-7; TRBD1 aligns across 7 bases. V dropped 2 bases and J dropped 4; count of bases not matched to a gene: 2. Germline V gene sequence: CDR1 MGHDK, CDR2 SYGVNS. CDR3 length: 13 amino acids. The DNA for the CDR3 is TGTGCCAGCAGTGAAACAGGGGAGTACGAGCAGTACTTC. Its translation: CASSETGEYEQYF.

This sequence joins TRBV19 and TRBJ2-1; D is unclear. The CDR3 loop spans 14 amino acids. The germline V and J ends were trimmed by 0 bases and 3 bases, with 6 bases remaining between them. Germline assignment: CDR1 LNHDA and CDR2 SQIVND (reference sequence). Here the CDR3 reads CASSIDPYYNEQFF. The DNA for the CDR3 is TGTGCCAGTAGTATAGACCCCTACTACAATGAGCAGTTCTTC.

The count of this clone is one. The chain employs TRBV7-2 and TRBJ2-5; D unclear. Germline lookup yields CDR1 SGHTA and CDR2 FQGNSA. This CDR3 is built from 14 residues. The germline V and J ends were trimmed by 1 base and 1 base, with 7 bases remaining between them. The CDR3 DNA is TGTGCCAGCAGCTTAGGGTCAGTCCAAGAGACCCAGTACTTC. Encoded protein: CASSLGSVQETQYF. The full variable domain, its missing parts supplied by reference TRBV7-2 and TRBJ2-5, is GAGVSQSPSNKVTEKGKDVELRCDPISGHTALYWYRQSLGQGLEFLIYFQGNSAPDKSGLPSDRFSAERTGGSVSTLTIQRTQQEDSAVYLCASSLGSVQETQYFGPGTRLLVL.

This sequence joins TRBV9 and TRBJ2-3; 7 nucleotides agree with TRBD2. Unmatched junction bases numbered 15, after V lost 3 bases and J lost 2 bases. Germline V CDR1 and CDR2: SGDLS, YYNGEE. This CDR3 has 18 residues. As DNA, the CDR3 is TGTGCCAGCAGCGCCGACCTCGGGGGGAGGGTCCTCACAGATACGCAGTATTTT. This gives the protein CASSADLGGRVLTDTQYF.

V is TRBV5-1 and J is TRBJ2-2; D gene ambiguous. V lost 0 bases, J lost 7 bases, and 13 bases lay in between. The CDR3 consists of 15 residues. Germline V gene sequence: CDR1 SGHRS, CDR2 YFSETQ. CDR3 nucleotide sequence: TGCGCCAGCAGCTTGGCCTCCCTTCTAGGCGGGGAGCTGTTTTTT. This sequence encodes CASSLASLLGGELFF. Full variable domain (missing parts from reference TRBV5-1 and TRBJ2-2): KAGVTQTPRYLIKTRGQQVTLSCSPISGHRSVSWYQQTPGQGLQFLFEYFSETQRNKGNFPGRFSGRQFSNSRSEMNVSTLELGDSALYLCASSLASLLGGELFFGEGSRLTVL.

The V and J genes are TRBV7-9 and TRBJ2-3; 7 nucleotides match TRBD2. The CDR3 runs 15 residues. V dropped 2 bases and J dropped 4; count of bases not matched to a gene: 6. CDR1 is SEHNR and CDR2 is FQNEAQ in the germline V gene (reference sequence). The CDR3 protein is CASSLYDGRPDTQYF. The CDR3 DNA is TGTGCCAGCAGCTTATACGACGGGAGGCCAGATACGCAGTATTTT.

The chain joins TRBV28 to TRBJ1-2; D is unclear. Germline V gene data show CDR1 as MDHEN and CDR2 as SYDVKM. The germline V and J ends were trimmed by 7 bases and 8 bases, with 14 bases remaining between them. CDR3 length: 12 amino acids. The chain's CDR3 is CASTQTNYGYTF. The CDR3 nucleotides are TGTGCCAGCACTCAAACAAATTACGGCTACACCTTC.

Regarding this clone: The sample holds other DNA sequences that translate to the same CDR3. The chain couples TRBV6-6 to TRBJ1-1, with D uncertain. The CDR3 loop spans 14 amino acids. CDR1 MNHNY and CDR2 SVGAGI come from the germline V gene (reference sequence). Trimming removed 2 bases at V and 0 bases at J, with 7 bases between. The CDR3 bases are TGTGCCAGCAGTTACGAGCCTCTGAACACTGAAGCTTTCTTT. Its protein product is CASSYEPLNTEAFF.

The rearrangement links TRBV2 to TRBJ1-5, with TRBD1 matching 7 bases. CDR3 length: 13 amino acids. V dropped 7 bases and J dropped 7; count of bases not matched to a gene: 7. The germline V gene encodes CDR1 SNHLY and CDR2 FYNNEI. Here the CDR3 DNA reads TGTGCCAGCAATACGGACAGGTTACAGCCCCAGCATTTT. Translation: CASNTDRLQPQHF. Variable domain in full (rest from reference TRBV2 and TRBJ1-5): EPEVTQTPSHQVTQMGQEVILRCVPISNHLYFYWYRQILGQKVEFLVSFYNNEISEKSEIFDDQFSVERPDGSNFTLKIRSTKLEDSAMYFCASNTDRLQPQHFGDGTRLSIL.

This chain connects TRBV11-2 to TRBJ2-7, with 7 bases that match TRBD2. Trimming at V came to 0 bases and at J to 3 bases, leaving 11 bases not matched to a gene. The CDR3 runs to 17 residues. Germline-derived CDR1 and CDR2 are SGHAT and FQNNGV. The CDR3 DNA follows: TGTGCCAGCAGCTTAGATAAGAAGGCGGGAGCTGACTACGAGCAGTACTTC. It codes for CASSLDKKAGADYEQYF.

J is TRBJ1-2 and V is TRBV18; TRBD1 matches at 10 bases. V shed 3 bases, J shed 8 bases, and the junction held 9 bases outside the gene matches. The CDR3 extends over 15 amino acids. Germline V gives CDR1 KGHSH, CDR2 LQKENI. In DNA, the CDR3 is TGTGCCAGCTCACCGCGACAGGGGGCGCCGGACGGCTACACCTTC. It translates to CASSPRQGAPDGYTF.

This clone was seen more than once but under ten times. The chain has TRBV29-1 and TRBJ1-2, with 7 positions matching TRBD1. The trim removed 2 bases at V and 0 bases at J, leaving 6 bases unmatched. Germline CDR1 and CDR2: SQVTM and ANQGSEA. The length of the CDR3 is 15 residues. CDR3 sequence (DNA): TGCAGCGTTGAAAGGACAGGAGATCCTAACTATGGCTACACCTTC. This encodes CSVERTGDPNYGYTF.

The chain has TRBV29-1 and TRBJ1-2; unclear D gene. Germline values: CDR1 SQVTM, CDR2 ANQGSEA. The V end was cut by 4 bases, the J end by 8 bases, with 11 bases between. This CDR3 has 11 residues. Written as DNA, the CDR3 is TGCAGCGTTGGGAGACGTGGGGGCTACACCTTC. Protein: CSVGRRGGYTF.

The V and J genes are TRBV19 and TRBJ1-1; 7 positions agree with TRBD1. Germline V lookup: CDR1 LNHDA, CDR2 SQIVND (reference sequence). Trimming took 2 bases from V and 4 from J; bases not matched to a gene: 19. This CDR3 has 19 residues. CDR3 region: CASSIHGGSMTGSGTEAFF. The CDR3 nucleotides read TGTGCCAGTAGTATACATGGGGGATCCATGACAGGGTCGGGCACTGAAGCTTTCTTT.

V and J are TRBV9 and TRBJ2-3; D uncertain. V was trimmed by 3 bases and J by 8 bases, leaving 13 bases between them. The CDR3 has 13 residues. CDR1 and CDR2 (germline): SGDLS, YYNGEE. The CDR3 coding sequence is TGTGCCAGCAGCGCGCAAACCCCCGGTACGCAGTATTTT. Translating gives CASSAQTPGTQYF.

This clone occurred a few times. The chain carries TRBV30 and TRBJ1-2; D remains unclear. Looked up from germline, CDR1 is GTSNPN and CDR2 is SVGIG (reference sequence). The CDR3 is made up of 13 amino acids. V gave up 2 bases and J gave up 8 bases, with 15 bases separating them. The CDR3 DNA is TGTGCCTGGAGTAAAGAAACAAGTAAAGGCTACACCTTC. It is translated as CAWSKETSKGYTF.

This clone was counted a few times. The chain employs TRBV7-9 and TRBJ2-7; TRBD2 agrees at 8 bases. J lost 3 bases, V lost 4 bases, and 8 bases had no gene match. CDR3 length equals 15 residues. The germline V gene encodes CDR1 SEHNR and CDR2 FQNEAQ (reference sequence). The CDR3 here is CASSSQTSAYYEQYF. Here the CDR3 DNA reads TGTGCCAGCAGCTCACAGACTAGCGCTTACTACGAGCAGTACTTC.

A single count supports this clone. V and J are TRBV5-1 and TRBJ2-3, with D possibly being TRBD1 (6 bases). Germline loops: CDR1 SGHRS, CDR2 YFSETQ. Trimming removed 6 bases from V and 5 bases from J, with 13 bases in between. The CDR3 length is 13 residues. The CDR3 coding sequence is TGCGCCAGCACTCATGGGGGCCGAGATACGCAGTATTTT. As protein: CASTHGGRDTQYF.

The chain employs TRBV9 and TRBJ2-5, with 7 bases fitting TRBD2. Near its end, the DNA agrees better with TRBJ2-7, so the J call may be wrong. The CDR3 has 15 residues. CDR1 is SGDLS and CDR2 is YYNGEE in the germline V gene. The CDR3 sequence: CASSVADSGYYEQYF. The CDR3 nucleotides read TGTGCCAGCAGCGTAGCGGATAGCGGGTACTACGAGCAGTACTTC.

This chain connects TRBV5-1 to TRBJ2-5; 7 bases are a match to TRBD1. V was clipped by 0 bases and J by 2 bases; unmatched bases: 1. The CDR3 has 14 amino acids. CDR1 and CDR2 (germline): SGHRS, YFSETQ. Here the CDR3 DNA reads TGCGCCAGCAGCTTGGAGGGGGCTCAAGAGACCCAGTACTTC. It translates to CASSLEGAQETQYF.

The V call is TRBV27, the J call TRBJ1-5; possible D gene TRBD1, 5 bases. The CDR3 extends over 15 amino acids. Germline-derived CDR1 and CDR2 are MNHEY and SMNVEV (reference sequence). Trimming shortened V by 2 bases and J by 1 base, and 9 bases separated the two germline ends. The CDR3 bases are TGTGCCAGCAGTTTAGGAGGGGCGAGCAATCAGCCCCAGCATTTT. Its translation is CASSLGGASNQPQHF.

The gene calls are TRBV19 and TRBJ1-5; TRBD1 is a possible D gene (5 bases). Germline V lookup: CDR1 LNHDA, CDR2 SQIVND (reference sequence). CDR3 size: 11 residues. V lost 1 base, J lost 12 bases, and 7 bases lay in between. The CDR3 loop is CASSIGTRQHF. The CDR3 DNA sequence: TGTGCCAGTAGTATAGGGACACGCCAGCATTTT.

The chain joins TRBV6-5 to TRBJ2-7; a weak D match, TRBD1 (6 bases). The CDR3 consists of 13 residues. From germline, CDR1 is MNHEY and CDR2 SVGAGI. Trimming cost V 2 bases and J 3 bases, with 8 bases left between them. This chain's CDR3 is CASSYRGSYEQYF. CDR3 in DNA: TGTGCCAGCAGTTACAGGGGGAGCTACGAGCAGTACTTC.

The sample holds a few counts of this clone. The J gene is TRBJ2-3, the V gene TRBV5-1; D possibly corresponds to TRBD2 (6 bases). Trimming pared 5 bases from V and 5 bases from J, leaving 21 bases between. The germline V gene has CDR1 SGHRS and CDR2 YFSETQ. The CDR3 sequence is 16 residues long. The CDR3, as DNA: TGCGCCAGCAGTCTGGTGGGCTCTCAAGCGGGAGATACGCAGTATTTT. It encodes CASSLVGSQAGDTQYF.